A single sample gave rise to the 9 T cell receptor beta chains below, sequenced in a study of T cell repertoires in cytomegalovirus infection. No antigen has been identified for these receptors. TCRdb itself ran the reads through MiXCR, one entry per CDR3 protein. The sample lists some 920,000 distinct CDR3 sequences, about a third occurring once. The sample was cultured CD8+ T cells from PBMCs, taken from culture after CMV antigen stimulation. The receptors shown here come from a human donor in good health (CMV status not recorded). Some clones in this sample may be carry-over from other donors' samples.

The chain uses TRBV6-1 and TRBJ2-5, with 10 positions matching TRBD2. The CDR3 has 15 amino acids. The V gene end was trimmed by 3 bases and the J gene end by 5 bases; junction bases not matched to a gene: 6. CDR1 is MNHNS and CDR2 is SASEGT in the germline V gene. DNA for the CDR3: TGTGCCAGCAGTGATTTACTAGCGGGGAGGGAGACCCAGTACTTC. Translation: CASSDLLAGRETQYF.

This clonotype has ten or more counts. The chain uses TRBV7-2 and TRBJ2-5, with 10 bases identical to TRBD2. The CDR3 is 17 amino acids. Germline-derived CDR1 and CDR2 are SGHTA and FQGNSA. V dropped 1 base and J dropped 3; count of bases not matched to a gene: 8. The CDR3 DNA reads as TGTGCCAGCAGCTTAGGGTTAGCGGGGGGCCCCGAAGAGACCCAGTACTTC. Translated: CASSLGLAGGPEETQYF.

The V and J genes are TRBV19 and TRBJ1-2; possible D gene TRBD1, 6 bases. This CDR3 region has 12 residues. Germline values: CDR1 LNHDA, CDR2 SQIVND (reference sequence). V was cut by 4 bases and J by 12 bases, with 15 bases left in between. The CDR3 DNA reads as TGTGCCAGTAGTAGAAGACAGGAGGAAAACACCTTC. Translation gives CASSRRQEENTF.

The rearrangement joins TRBV25-1 to TRBJ1-2, with 7 bases matching TRBD1. The CDR3 has 12 residues. The trim removed 7 bases at V and 8 bases at J, leaving 7 bases unmatched. The V gene's germline CDR1 is MGHDK and CDR2 SYGVNS. The CDR3 loop is CASTSTGSGYTF. As DNA, the CDR3 is TGTGCCAGCACTTCGACAGGGTCGGGCTACACCTTC.

This sequence joins TRBV6-8 and TRBJ2-7; 7 positions match TRBD2. Trimming at V came to 5 bases and at J to 6 bases, leaving 10 bases not matched to a gene. CDR3 length: 14 residues. CDR1 and CDR2 (germline): MNHGY, SAAAGT. The CDR3 loop reads CASSPTRGGLEQYV. CDR3 sequence (DNA): TGTGCCAGCAGTCCCACCCGGGGAGGGCTCGAGCAGTACGTC.

V and J are TRBV7-1 and TRBJ2-7; the D gene is possibly TRBD1 (6 bases). TRBV7-1 is given ORF status, its function remaining uncertain. Trimming removed 5 bases from V and 0 bases from J, with 14 bases in between. The CDR3 loop spans 15 amino acids. The CDR3 loop is CASSASGTLSYEQYF. The CDR3 nucleotides are TGTGCCAGCAGCGCCTCCGGGACACTCTCCTACGAGCAGTACTTC.

This clonotype appeared many times. V and J are TRBV7-2 and TRBJ1-2; D is ambiguous. This CDR3 is 12 amino acids long. V dropped 1 base and J dropped 9 bases, with 9 bases sitting between them. Germline CDR1 reads SGHTA; CDR2 reads FQGNSA. CDR3 sequence (DNA): TGTGCCAGCAGCTTAGGGGTCACCCGCTACACCTTC. This translates into CASSLGVTRYTF.

This clonotype was counted a few times. The chain is built from TRBV6-2 or TRBV6-3 and TRBJ2-5; D gene ambiguous. CDR3 length: 14 amino acids. Germline CDR1 MNHEY, CDR2 SVGEGT. With 7 bases removed from V and 2 bases from J, the gap between germline ends came to 14 bases. This CDR3 reads CASILNLAQETQYF. DNA for the CDR3: TGTGCCAGCATCCTCAACTTAGCACAAGAGACCCAGTACTTC.

The chain couples TRBV28 to TRBJ1-3; D is ambiguous. The CDR3 contains 11 residues. V lost 8 bases, J lost 4 bases, and 6 bases lay in between. Germline lookup yields CDR1 MDHEN and CDR2 SYDVKM. CDR3 nucleotide sequence: TGTGCCAGCGGCCGAGGAAACACCATATATTTT. This translates into CASGRGNTIYF.